This is a list of T cell receptor beta chains from one sample in a study of T cells after yellow fever vaccination. TCRdb reprocessed the 5' RACE reads via MiXCR and lists one record per CDR3 protein. The data show fewer than 500,000 distinct CDR3 sequences, about 19% seen once. Source: PBMCs, taken before the yellow fever booster vaccination. The receptors were gathered from a man aged 18 to 35 who received the YFV17D yellow fever vaccine. Both conserved end residues are part of each CDR3. A D gene is named only where the DNA matches it firmly. Size is omitted from some rows. Given values are once, few, many or a class for expanded clones.

D gene	J gene	V gene	clone size	CDR3 DNA	CDR3 protein
TRBD1	TRBJ1-5	TRBV9	NA	TGTGCCAGCAGCGTGGACCCGGGACAGGGACGACAGCCCCAGCATTTT	CASSVDPGQGRQPQHF
NA	TRBJ2-3	TRBV9	few	TGTGCCAGCAGCGCCGCATCGGATACGCAGTATTTT	CASSAASDTQYF
TRBD1	TRBJ2-5	TRBV5-6	NA	TGTGCCAGCAGCTCCGGGACAGGGCACCAAGAGACCCAGTACTTC	CASSSGTGHQETQYF
NA	TRBJ2-7	TRBV27	few	TGTGCCAGCAGTTTGTCCCCGAGGGACCTGAAGGACTACGAGCAGTACTTC	CASSLSPRDLKDYEQYF
NA	TRBJ2-1	TRBV7-2	many	TGTGCCAGCAGCCCTCGAATTAGGAATGAGCAGTTCTTC	CASSPRIRNEQFF
TRBD1	TRBJ2-7	TRBV7-9	NA	TGTGCCAGAGGACAGGGAACAGTAAAACTCCCCTACGAGCAGTACTTC	CARGQGTVKLPYEQYF
TRBD1	TRBJ1-1	TRBV4-1	NA	TGCGCCAGCAGCCAGACAGGGGGTGAAGCTTTCTTT	CASSQTGGEAFF
TRBD1	TRBJ1-6	TRBV20-1	many	TGCAGTGCGAAGCCGGGACAGGACACACCCCTCCACTTT	CSAKPGQDTPLHF
TRBD2	TRBJ2-1	TRBV20-1	many	TGCAGTGCACAGCGGGGGGTCTACAATGAGCAGTTCTTC	CSAQRGVYNEQFF
TRBD1	TRBJ2-1	TRBV24-1	NA	TGTGCCACCAGTGACGCCGGGACAGCTAGTTCCTACAATGAGCAGTTCTTC	CATSDAGTASSYNEQFF
TRBD1	TRBJ1-2	TRBV5-1	NA	TGCGCCAGCAGCTTGGGCCGGCGGCGCGTCGGACAGGGGGCGGAATATGGCTACACCTTC	CASSLGRRRVGQGAEYGYTF
NA	TRBJ2-5	TRBV7-3	NA	TGTGCCAGCAGCTCCGACACCGAATTGGAGACCCAGTACTTC	CASSSDTELETQYF
NA	TRBJ1-1	TRBV20-1	few	TGCAGTGCCCAAAGCGGGGTTGGCACTGAAGCTTTCTTT	CSAQSGVGTEAFF
TRBD1	TRBJ1-2	TRBV6-6	NA	TGTGCCAGCAGTGGGACAGGGGGCTTCTATGGCTACACCTTC	CASSGTGGFYGYTF
NA	TRBJ1-2	TRBV6-6	NA	TGTGCCAGCAGTTTCATGACCTTCCAAGGCGGCGGCTACACCTTC	CASSFMTFQGGGYTF
TRBD2	TRBJ2-2	TRBV20-1	many	TGCAGTGCTAGACCCTCATTTAGCGGGAGGGAGCTGTTTTTT	CSARPSFSGRELFF
NA	TRBJ2-4	TRBV9	few	TGTGCCAGCAGCCGGGATGGGGACATTCAGTACTTC	CASSRDGDIQYF
NA	TRBJ1-3	TRBV28	NA	TGTGCCAGCAGTTTACATTCGTTCAGCTCTGGAAACACCATATATTTT	CASSLHSFSSGNTIYF